Presented here are 11 T cell receptor beta chains from one specimen sequenced in a study of technical replicates of blood from a handful of donors. Repertoires were generated with immunoSEQ multiplex PCR, while TCRdb's copy carries only in-frame clones and drops some. The sample includes approximately 81,000 clones, approximately 95% of them seen just once. Sequencing was done on a sample of T cells isolated from PBMCs. Receptors were obtained from a human donor in good health.

This chain joins TRBV25-1 and TRBJ1-1, with D possibly TRBD1 on 6 matching bases. The germline gives CDR1 MGHDK, CDR2 SYGVNS. The CDR3 extends over 13 amino acids. V was clipped by 5 bases and J by 4 bases, with 11 bases between them. CDR3 residues: CASSQPRGTEAFF. The CDR3, as DNA: TGTGCCAGCAGTCAGCCCAGGGGCACTGAAGCTTTCTTT.

The chain recombines TRBV9 with TRBJ2-5, with 9 bases aligning to TRBD1. In germline, CDR1 is SGDLS, CDR2 YYNGEE. This CDR3 spans 16 amino acids. V lost 0 bases and J lost 5; bases outside the gene matches: 8. The CDR3 is CASSVGQGVIRETQYF. The CDR3 bases are TGTGCCAGCAGCGTAGGACAGGGGGTAATCAGGGAGACCCAGTACTTC.

This sequence joins TRBV7-9 and TRBJ2-5; TRBD1 is a possible D gene (6 bases). CDR3 size: 14 residues. V dropped 7 bases and J dropped 4 bases, with 16 bases sitting between them. Germline lookup yields CDR1 SEHNR and CDR2 FQNEAQ (reference sequence). The CDR3 sequence: CASKNSGAGETQYF. CDR3 sequence (DNA): TGTGCCAGCAAGAACTCAGGGGCCGGAGAGACCCAGTACTTC.

The chain is built from TRBV4-1 and TRBJ2-2; 12 positions match TRBD2. The CDR3 sequence is 17 residues long. Germline CDR1 is MGHRA and CDR2 is YSYEKL. V shed 4 bases, J shed 7 bases, and the junction held 10 bases outside the gene matches. The CDR3 DNA is TGCGCCAGCAGCCCCTTTCTAGCGGGAGGGCCCAACGGGGAGCTGTTTTTT. This gives the protein CASSPFLAGGPNGELFF.

This rearrangement joins TRBV11-2 to TRBJ2-7; no firm D call. Germline V gene sequence: CDR1 SGHAT, CDR2 FQNNGV. CDR3 length equals 14 residues. V lost 5 bases and J lost 6, with 17 bases in between. The CDR3 DNA is TGTGCCAGCAGCGCTGACTCTCGTTATGGCGAGCAGTACTTC. Translated, it gives CASSADSRYGEQYF.

The rearrangement uses TRBV19 and TRBJ1-4, with D perhaps TRBD1 (5 bases). Germline values: CDR1 LNHDA, CDR2 SQIVND (reference sequence). There are 13 residues in the CDR3. The CDR3 spells CVTPRQFRGKLFF. The CDR3 coding sequence is TGTGTAACTCCAAGACAGTTTAGAGGAAAACTGTTTTTT.

The J gene is TRBJ2-7, the V gene TRBV6-5; 13 bases are shared with TRBD2. V gave up 8 bases and J gave up 7 bases; unmatched junction bases: 11. CDR1 and CDR2 (germline): MNHEY, SVGAGI. The CDR3 is 15 residues long. CDR3 DNA: TGTGCCAGCTGCGGCGGACTAGCGGGAGTGAGAGAGCAGTACTTC. Translation: CASCGGLAGVREQYF.

The chain has TRBV6-6 and TRBJ1-4; 7 bases line up with TRBD1. The J segment lost 8 bases and the V segment lost 7 bases, leaving 13 bases of the junction unmatched. This CDR3 region has 15 residues. Germline assignment: CDR1 MNHNY and CDR2 SVGAGI (reference sequence). For the CDR3, the DNA is TGTGCCAGCAACTCACCAGGGACAGAGAGGGAAAAACTGTTTTTT. Amino acids: CASNSPGTEREKLFF.

J is TRBJ2-5 and V is TRBV10-3, with a weak D call TRBD2 (6 bases). Germline CDR1 ENHRY, CDR2 SYGVKD. The CDR3 is 15 amino acids. Trimming pared 3 bases from V and 7 bases from J, leaving 18 bases between. The CDR3 DNA reads TGTGCCATCAGTGACGTTGGAGGGAGCGGAGCGACCCAGTACTTC. This encodes CAISDVGGSGATQYF.

V is TRBV29-1 and J is TRBJ2-6; TRBD1 might be the D (5 bases). Trimming removed 5 bases at V and 4 bases at J, with 12 bases between. CDR3 length: 14 amino acids. From germline, CDR1 is SQVTM and CDR2 ANQGSEA. For the CDR3, the DNA is TGCAGCGTTATCCCCAACAGGGGGGCCAACGTCCTGACTTTC. This encodes CSVIPNRGANVLTF.

The CDR3 loop is CAISESTTEQYF. The CDR3 nucleotides read TGTGCCATCAGTGAATCAACTACCGAGCAGTACTTC. This sequence joins TRBV10-3 and TRBJ2-7; D unclear. CDR1 and CDR2 from the germline V gene are ENHRY and SYGVKD. Trimming stripped 3 bases from V and 6 bases from J, with 9 bases between. There are 12 residues in the CDR3.